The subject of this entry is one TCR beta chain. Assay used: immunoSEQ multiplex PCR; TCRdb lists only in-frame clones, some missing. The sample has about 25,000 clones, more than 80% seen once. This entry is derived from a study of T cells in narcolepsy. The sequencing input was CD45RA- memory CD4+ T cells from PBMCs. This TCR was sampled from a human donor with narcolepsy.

The CDR3 coding sequence is TGTGCCAGTAGTATACGATTCCGGGACACCTACGAGCAGTACTTC. This sequence encodes CASSIRFRDTYEQYF. The chain uses TRBV19 and TRBJ2-7; TRBD1 might be the D (6 bases). Trimming removed 2 bases at V and 2 bases at J, with 13 bases between. There are 15 residues in the CDR3. Germline-derived CDR1 and CDR2 are LNHDA and SQIVND (reference sequence). The full variable domain, rest sourced from reference TRBV19 and TRBJ2-7, is DGGITQSPKYLFRKEGQNVTLSCEQNLNHDAMYWYRQDPGQGLRLIYYSQIVNDFQKGDIAEGYSVSREKKESFPLTVTSAQKNPTAFYLCASSIRFRDTYEQYFGPGTRLTVT.